This T cell receptor (beta chain) is drawn from a study of CD8 T cells in ankylosing spondylitis. This CDR3 is 17 amino acids long. J lost 3 bases, V lost 2 bases, and 11 bases had no gene match. CDR1 is MNHEY, CDR2 SVGAGI, per germline. Study-level findings and limits: Characteristic of ankylosing spondylitis blood, it appeared, was a TCR beta motif comprising eight highly homologous variants. Researchers reportedly found disease-linked clones significantly enriched in matched ankylosing spondylitis synovial fluid. Both synovial fluid and blood in reactive arthritis had previously been reported to carry some motif variants. CD8+ by phenotype, disease-linked clones were relatively rare in peripheral blood.

MiXCR, applied by TCRdb to the 5' RACE reads, yields one record per CDR3 protein. This sample has 380,000 or so distinct CDR3 sequences, with 20% to 25% found just once. This clonotype has just one count. Its antigen is currently unknown. The sequenced material came from blood, either unsorted or a sorted T cell fraction (not recorded which). This clonotype was obtained from a male donor with ankylosing spondylitis or in good health (not recorded which). This chain joins TRBV6-5 and TRBJ2-7; 9 bases are a match to TRBD1. The DNA for the CDR3 is TGTGCCAGCAGTTACGCCGGAACCGGGACAGGGCTCTACGAGCAGTACTTC. This sequence encodes CASSYAGTGTGLYEQYF.